Below are 5 T cell receptor beta chains sequenced from a single sample in a study of cytomegalovirus exposure and HLA in healthy donors. Clones were read by immunoSEQ multiplex PCR, and TCRdb kept only the in-frame ones, dropping some. The table lists about 330,000 clones, 86% of them singletons. What was sequenced was PBMCs. All receptors come from a young woman in good health and CMV-seronegative.

The chain recombines TRBV5-8 with TRBJ2-7, with 9 bases matching TRBD1. Trimming cost V 2 bases and J 3 bases; bases outside gene matches: 3. The germline V gene encodes CDR1 SGHTS and CDR2 YDEGEE. The CDR3 loop spans 14 amino acids. For the CDR3, the DNA is TGTGCCAGCAGCTTCCCGGGACAGGGCTACGAGCAGTACTTC. Translated, it gives CASSFPGQGYEQYF. Full variable domain (remainder filled in from reference TRBV5-8 and TRBJ2-7): EAGVTQSPTHLIKTRGQQATLRCSPISGHTSVYWYQQALGLGLQFLLWYDEGEERNRGNFPPRFSGRQFPNYSSELNVNALELEDSALYLCASSFPGQGYEQYFGPGTRLTVT.

The J gene is TRBJ2-7, the V gene TRBV19; TRBD2 matches at 9 bases. V gave up 5 bases and J gave up 0 bases; unmatched junction bases: 5. The CDR3 is 15 amino acids. Germline CDR1 LNHDA, CDR2 SQIVND (reference sequence). CDR3 loop: CASSPLAGSSYEQYF. The CDR3 DNA is TGTGCCAGTAGTCCACTAGCGGGTTCCTCCTACGAGCAGTACTTC.

The chain recombines TRBV7-2 with TRBJ2-7; 7 bases are a match to TRBD2. The CDR3 is 15 residues long. Germline V gene lookup returns CDR1 SGHTA and CDR2 FQGNSA. Trimming removed 6 bases from V and 2 bases from J; junction bases left unmatched: 10. The CDR3 DNA reads as TGTGCCAGCAGGTCCGGGACTACCCATACCTACGAGCAGTACTTC. Protein sequence: CASRSGTTHTYEQYF.

The count of this clone is one. The chain is built from TRBV6-4 and TRBJ2-1, with D possibly matching TRBD2 (6 bases). The CDR3 has 14 amino acids. V was clipped by 6 bases and J by 2 bases, with 11 bases between them. The germline V gene has CDR1 MRHNA and CDR2 SNTAGT. The CDR3 nucleotides read TGTGCCAGCAGCGTTAGCGGCCCCTACAATGAGCAGTTCTTC. It encodes CASSVSGPYNEQFF.

There are a few counts of this clone. This chain connects TRBV7-8 to TRBJ2-5; D perhaps matches TRBD2 (6 bases). The CDR3 is 15 residues long. Germline V gene sequence: CDR1 SGHVS, CDR2 FQNEAQ. Trimming took off 5 bases at V and 4 bases at J, with 17 bases between the two ends. The CDR3 loop reads CASSRVLLEGETQYF. In DNA form, the CDR3 reads TGTGCCAGCAGCAGGGTGCTCTTGGAGGGAGAGACCCAGTACTTC.